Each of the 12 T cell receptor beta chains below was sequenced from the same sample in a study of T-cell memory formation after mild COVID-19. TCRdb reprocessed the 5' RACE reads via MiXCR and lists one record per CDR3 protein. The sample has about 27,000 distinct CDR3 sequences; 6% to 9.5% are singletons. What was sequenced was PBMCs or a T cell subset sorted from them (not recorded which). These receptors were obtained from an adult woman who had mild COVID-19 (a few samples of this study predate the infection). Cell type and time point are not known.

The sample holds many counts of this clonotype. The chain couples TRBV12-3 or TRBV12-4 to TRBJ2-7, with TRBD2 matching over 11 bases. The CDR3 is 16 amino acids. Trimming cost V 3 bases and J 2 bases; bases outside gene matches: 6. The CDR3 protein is CASSFIAGGAPYEQYF. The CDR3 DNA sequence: TGTGCCAGCAGTTTTATAGCGGGAGGGGCCCCCTACGAGCAGTACTTC.

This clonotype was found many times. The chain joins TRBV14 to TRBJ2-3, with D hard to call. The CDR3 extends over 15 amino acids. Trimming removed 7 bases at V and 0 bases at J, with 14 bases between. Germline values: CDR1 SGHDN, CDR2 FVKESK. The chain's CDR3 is CASTPLGTSTDTQYF. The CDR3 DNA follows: TGTGCCAGCACCCCTCTGGGTACTAGCACAGATACGCAGTATTTT.

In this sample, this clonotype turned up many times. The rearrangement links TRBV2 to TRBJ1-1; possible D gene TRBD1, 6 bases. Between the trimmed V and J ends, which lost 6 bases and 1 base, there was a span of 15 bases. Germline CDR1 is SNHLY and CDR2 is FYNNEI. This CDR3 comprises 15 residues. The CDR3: CASRDSTGGNTEAFF. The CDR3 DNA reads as TGTGCCAGCAGGGACTCGACAGGAGGGAACACTGAAGCTTTCTTT.

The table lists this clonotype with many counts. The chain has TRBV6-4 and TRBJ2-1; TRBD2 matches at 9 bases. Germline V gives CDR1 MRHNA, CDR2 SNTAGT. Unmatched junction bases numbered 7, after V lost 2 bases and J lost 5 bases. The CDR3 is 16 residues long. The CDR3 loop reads CASSDMAGGPNNEQFF. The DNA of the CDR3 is TGTGCCAGCAGTGACATGGCGGGGGGGCCAAACAATGAGCAGTTCTTC.

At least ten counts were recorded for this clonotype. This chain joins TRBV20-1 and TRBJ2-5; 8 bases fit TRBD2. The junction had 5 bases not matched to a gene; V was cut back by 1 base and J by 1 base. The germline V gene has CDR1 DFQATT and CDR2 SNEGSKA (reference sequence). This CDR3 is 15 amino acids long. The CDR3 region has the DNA TGCAGTGCTAGAGGACTAGCGCGTACCCAAGAGACCCAGTACTTC. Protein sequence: CSARGLARTQETQYF.

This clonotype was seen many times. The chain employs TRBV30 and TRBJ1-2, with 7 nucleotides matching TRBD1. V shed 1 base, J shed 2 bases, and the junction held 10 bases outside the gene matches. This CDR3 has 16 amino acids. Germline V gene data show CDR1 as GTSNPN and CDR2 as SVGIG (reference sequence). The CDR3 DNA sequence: TGTGCCTGGAGTGCAATTAACAGGGGAGGAAACTATGGCTACACCTTC. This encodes CAWSAINRGGNYGYTF. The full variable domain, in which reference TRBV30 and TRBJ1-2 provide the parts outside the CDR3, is SQTIHQWPATLVQPVGSPLSLECTVEGTSNPNLYWYRQAAGRGLQLLFYSVGIGQISSEVPQNLSASRPQDRQFILSSKKLLLSDSGFYLCAWSAINRGGNYGYTFGSGTRLTVV.

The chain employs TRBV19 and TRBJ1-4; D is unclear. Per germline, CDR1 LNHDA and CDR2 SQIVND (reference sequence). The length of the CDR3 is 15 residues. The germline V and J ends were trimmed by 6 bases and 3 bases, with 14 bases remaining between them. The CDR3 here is CASSPLIASNEKLFF. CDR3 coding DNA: TGTGCCAGTAGCCCGCTCATTGCGTCTAATGAAAAACTGTTTTTT.

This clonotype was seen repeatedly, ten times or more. The CDR3 DNA sequence: TGTGCCAGCAGTTACCCTGAGTTGGGTGCGAATGAGCAGTTCTTC. Translation gives CASSYPELGANEQFF. V and J are TRBV6-2 or TRBV6-3 and TRBJ2-1; D not certain. The CDR3 runs to 15 residues. The germline V gene encodes CDR1 MNHEY and CDR2 SVGEGT. Deletions cut 2 bases from V and 7 bases from J, with 15 bases between.

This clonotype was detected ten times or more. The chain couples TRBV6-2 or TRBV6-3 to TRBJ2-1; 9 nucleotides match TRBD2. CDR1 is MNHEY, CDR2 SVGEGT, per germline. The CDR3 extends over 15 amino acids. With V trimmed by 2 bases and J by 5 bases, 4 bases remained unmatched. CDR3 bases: TGTGCCAGCAGTTACGGGGGACTAGCTAACAATGAGCAGTTCTTC. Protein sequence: CASSYGGLANNEQFF.

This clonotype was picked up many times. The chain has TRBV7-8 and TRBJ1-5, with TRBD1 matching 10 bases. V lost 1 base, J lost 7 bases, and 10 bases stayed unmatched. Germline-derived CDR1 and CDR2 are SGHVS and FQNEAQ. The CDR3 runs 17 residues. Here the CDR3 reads CASSLDSGTGVYQPQHF. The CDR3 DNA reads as TGTGCCAGCAGCTTAGATTCCGGGACAGGGGTTTACCAGCCCCAGCATTTT.

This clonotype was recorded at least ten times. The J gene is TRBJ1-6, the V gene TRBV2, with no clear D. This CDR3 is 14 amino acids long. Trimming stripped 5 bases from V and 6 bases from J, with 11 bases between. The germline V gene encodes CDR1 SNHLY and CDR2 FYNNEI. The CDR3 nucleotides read TGTGCCAGCAGTTATGGCCAGGCTAATTCACCCCTCCACTTT. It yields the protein CASSYGQANSPLHF.

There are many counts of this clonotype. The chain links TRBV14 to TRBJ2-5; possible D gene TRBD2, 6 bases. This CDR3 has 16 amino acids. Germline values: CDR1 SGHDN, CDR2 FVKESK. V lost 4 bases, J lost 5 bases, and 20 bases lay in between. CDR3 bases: TGTGCCAGCAGCCCCTTAGCGGCTCCAAAGGGGGAGACCCAGTACTTC. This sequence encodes CASSPLAAPKGETQYF.